This T cell receptor (beta chain) was retrieved from a study of CD8+CD57+ T cells in acquired aplastic anemia. The germline gives CDR1 SGHNT, CDR2 YENEEA. This CDR3 comprises 14 residues. V lost 0 bases, J lost 3 bases, and 9 bases lay in between. The study profiled TCR beta VDJ and CDR3 using genomic DNA as template. Using its own MiXCR run on the reads, TCRdb lists one record per CDR3 protein. The table has 150,000 to 200,000 distinct CDR3 sequences, less than 60% seen once; the top ten hold about 1.8%. It was patients with CD8+CD57+ cell expansion by flow cytometry who were chosen for sequencing. Sequencing was done on a sample of sorted CD4+, CD8+, or CD8+CD57+ T cells (not recorded which) from PBMCs. The chain carries TRBV11-3 and TRBJ2-7; unclear D gene. The source of this sequence is a human donor with aplastic anemia. CDR3 protein: CASSLDRTGYEQYF. In DNA form, the CDR3 reads TGTGCCAGCAGCTTAGACCGAACTGGCTACGAGCAGTACTTC. Supplemented by reference TRBV11-3 and TRBJ2-7, the full variable domain reads EAGVVQSPRYKIIEKKQPVAFWCNPISGHNTLYWYLQNLGQGPELLIRYENEEAVDDSQLPKDRFSAERLKGVDSTLKIQPAELGDSAVYLCASSLDRTGYEQYFGPGTRLTVT.